One T cell receptor beta chain is described in this entry. Its antigen is still unknown. These data come from a study of CD8 T cells in ankylosing spondylitis. Study conclusions and caveats: Matched ankylosing spondylitis synovial fluid reportedly showed significant enrichment of disease-linked clones. Disease-linked clones were found to be CD8+ and relatively rare in peripheral blood. Several highly homologous variants formed a TCR beta motif that appeared characteristic of ankylosing spondylitis blood.

The authors made TCR beta libraries by quantitative 5'-RACE with molecular barcodes. Using its own MiXCR run on the 5' RACE reads, TCRdb lists one record per CDR3 protein. The data contain 230,000 or so distinct CDR3 sequences, more than 20% of them singletons. This CDR3 spans 13 amino acids. Per germline, CDR1 WNHNN and CDR2 SYGVQD (reference sequence). V lost 6 bases and J 3 bases, leaving 11 bases between the germline ends. The receptor's source is a male donor with ankylosing spondylitis or in good health (not recorded which). The chain links TRBV10-1 to TRBJ2-5; D not resolved. The sequenced sample was blood, either unsorted or a sorted T cell fraction (not recorded which). The CDR3: CASSQSLKETQYF. The CDR3 DNA is TGCGCCAGCAGCCAAAGCCTGAAAGAGACCCAGTACTTC.